This entry describes one TCR beta chain. No antigen is known for it. Each of the donors had around 9 milliliters of peripheral blood drawn into EDTA-treated Vacutainer tubes. The authors extracted at least 6 micrograms of total RNA per sample. The data derive from a study of blood T cells in healthy people across ages. Study results and caveats: Not knowing donor CMV status may have confounded expanded clonotype changes.

The V gene lost 8 bases and the J gene lost 6 bases, with 13 bases spanning the gap. The CDR3 extends over 13 amino acids. Using a J-beta primer mix together with a sample-barcoded 5' primer, a second PCR was run for roughly 7 to 11 cycles. MiXCR, run by TCRdb on the 5' RACE reads, gives a single entry per CDR3 protein. The sample holds hundreds of thousands of distinct CDR3 sequences; around half are singletons and the top ten take 30% to 35%. Sequencing was carried out using blood. The TCR sequence derives from a woman aged 60 to 75 in good health. The chain couples TRBV12-3 or TRBV12-4 to TRBJ1-4, with D perhaps TRBD1 (5 bases). CDR3 sequence (DNA): TGTGCCAGCTACGGAGGGGAGCATGAAAAACTGTTTTTT. Translated: CASYGGEHEKLFF.